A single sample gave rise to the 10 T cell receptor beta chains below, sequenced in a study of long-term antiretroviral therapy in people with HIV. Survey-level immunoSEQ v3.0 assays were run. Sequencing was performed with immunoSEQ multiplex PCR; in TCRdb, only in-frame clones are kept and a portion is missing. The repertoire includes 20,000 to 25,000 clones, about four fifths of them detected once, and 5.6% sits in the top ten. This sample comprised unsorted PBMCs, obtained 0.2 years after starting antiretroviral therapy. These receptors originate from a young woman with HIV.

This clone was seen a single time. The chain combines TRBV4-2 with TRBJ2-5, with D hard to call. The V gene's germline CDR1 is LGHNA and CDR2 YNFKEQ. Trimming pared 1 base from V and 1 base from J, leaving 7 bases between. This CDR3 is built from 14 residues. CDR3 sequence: CASSQGGSQETQYF. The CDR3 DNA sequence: TGTGCCAGCAGCCAAGGGGGATCCCAAGAGACCCAGTACTTC.

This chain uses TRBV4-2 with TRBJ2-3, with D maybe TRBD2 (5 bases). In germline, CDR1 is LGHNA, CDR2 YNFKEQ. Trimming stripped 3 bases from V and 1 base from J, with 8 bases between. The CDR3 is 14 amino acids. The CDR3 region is CASSHWGGTDTQYF. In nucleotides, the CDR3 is TGTGCCAGCAGCCACTGGGGAGGCACAGATACGCAGTATTTT.

This chain's CDR3 is CASSSIGGGGYTF. In DNA form, the CDR3 reads TGTGCCAGCAGCTCCATAGGGGGGGGTGGCTACACCTTC. The chain joins TRBV7-2 to TRBJ1-2, with D possibly being TRBD1 (6 bases). The V end was cut by 4 bases, the J end by 7 bases, with 13 bases between. CDR3 length equals 13 residues. The germline V gene encodes CDR1 SGHTA and CDR2 FQGNSA.

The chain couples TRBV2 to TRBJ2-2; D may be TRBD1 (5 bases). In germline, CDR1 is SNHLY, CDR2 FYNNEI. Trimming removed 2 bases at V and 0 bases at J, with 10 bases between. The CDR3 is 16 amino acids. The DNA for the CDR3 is TGTGCCAGCAGTGAACGCAGGGCCTCGAACACCGGGGAGCTGTTTTTT. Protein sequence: CASSERRASNTGELFF.

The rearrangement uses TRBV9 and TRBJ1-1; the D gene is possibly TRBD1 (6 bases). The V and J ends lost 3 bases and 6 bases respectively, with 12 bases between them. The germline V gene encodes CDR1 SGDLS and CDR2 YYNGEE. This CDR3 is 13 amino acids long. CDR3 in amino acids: CASSGLGGAEAFF. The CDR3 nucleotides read TGTGCCAGCAGCGGCCTAGGGGGGGCTGAAGCTTTCTTT.

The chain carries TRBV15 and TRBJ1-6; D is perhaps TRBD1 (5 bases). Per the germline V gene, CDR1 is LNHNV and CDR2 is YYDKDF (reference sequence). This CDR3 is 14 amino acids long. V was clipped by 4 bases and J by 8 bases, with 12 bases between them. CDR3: CATSNPDRYSPLHF. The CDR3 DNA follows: TGTGCCACCAGCAATCCTGACAGATATTCACCCCTCCACTTT.

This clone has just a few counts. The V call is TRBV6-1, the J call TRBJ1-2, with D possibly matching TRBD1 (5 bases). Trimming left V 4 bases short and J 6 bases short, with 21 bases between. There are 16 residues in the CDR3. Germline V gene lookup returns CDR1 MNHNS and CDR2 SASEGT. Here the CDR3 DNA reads TGTGCCAGCAGTGCACCTACCACCGGGACTGATGATGGCTACACCTTC. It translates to CASSAPTTGTDDGYTF.

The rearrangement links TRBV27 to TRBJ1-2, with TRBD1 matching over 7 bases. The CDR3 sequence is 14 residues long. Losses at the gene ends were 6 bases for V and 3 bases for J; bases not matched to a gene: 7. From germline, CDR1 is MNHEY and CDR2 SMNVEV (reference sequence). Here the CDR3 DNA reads TGTGCCAGCAGGGGAGACAGGGATGACTATGGCTACACCTTC. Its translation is CASRGDRDDYGYTF.

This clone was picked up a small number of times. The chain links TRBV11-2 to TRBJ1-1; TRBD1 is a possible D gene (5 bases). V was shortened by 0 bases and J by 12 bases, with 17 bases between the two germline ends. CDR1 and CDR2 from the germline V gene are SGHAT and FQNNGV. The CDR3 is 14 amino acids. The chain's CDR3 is CASSLDRGGSLSFF. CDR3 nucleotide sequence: TGTGCCAGCAGCTTAGATCGTGGGGGATCCCTTTCTTTCTTT.

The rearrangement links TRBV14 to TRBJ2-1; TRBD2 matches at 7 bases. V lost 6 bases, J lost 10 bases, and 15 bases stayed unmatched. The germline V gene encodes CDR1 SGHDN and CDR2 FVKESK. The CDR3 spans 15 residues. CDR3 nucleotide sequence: TGTGCCAGCAGTCTCGGGGGGAAAGGGGTTAGAGAGCAGTTCTTC. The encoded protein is CASSLGGKGVREQFF.